This T cell receptor beta chain was sequenced during a study of blood T cell repertoires in COVID-19. Overall study context: Samples came from the United States, Italy and Spain, spanning acute and convalescent COVID-19. PBMCs, B-cell-depleted T cells, or T cells were the source of the cDNA or gDNA that made up the material.

V lost 4 bases and J 2 bases, leaving 15 bases between the germline ends. The CDR3 is made up of 16 amino acids. Germline loops: CDR1 SGHDN, CDR2 FVKESK. Here immunoSEQ multiplex PCR was the method, and the copy in TCRdb shows in-frame clones only, minus some. The data contain 73,000 or so clones, more than 85% of them singletons. The chain uses TRBV14 and TRBJ2-1; D is possibly TRBD2 (5 bases). Sequences were obtained from peripheral blood. The clonotype was recovered from a human donor with active COVID-19. The donor label of this sample is uncertain. DNA of the CDR3: TGTGCCAGCAGCCCCGCCCCCGGGGTGCCCTACAATGAGCAGTTCTTC. Translating gives CASSPAPGVPYNEQFF.